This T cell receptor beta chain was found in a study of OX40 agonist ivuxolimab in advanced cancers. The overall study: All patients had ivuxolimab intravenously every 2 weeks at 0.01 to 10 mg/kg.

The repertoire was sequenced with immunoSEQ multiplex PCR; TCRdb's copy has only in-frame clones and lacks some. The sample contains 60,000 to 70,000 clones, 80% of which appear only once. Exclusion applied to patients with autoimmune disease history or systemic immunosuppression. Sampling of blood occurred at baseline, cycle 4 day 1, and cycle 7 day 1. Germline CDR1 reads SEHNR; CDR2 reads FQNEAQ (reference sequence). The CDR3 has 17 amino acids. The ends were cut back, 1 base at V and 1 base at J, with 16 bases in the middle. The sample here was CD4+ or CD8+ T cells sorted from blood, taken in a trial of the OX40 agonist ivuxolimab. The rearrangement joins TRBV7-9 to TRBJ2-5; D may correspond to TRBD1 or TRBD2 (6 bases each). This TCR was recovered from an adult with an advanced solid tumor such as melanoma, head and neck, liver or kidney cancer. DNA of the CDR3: TGTGCCAGCAGCTTAGGCGCGGGGACATACGGCCAAGAGACCCAGTACTTC. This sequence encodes CASSLGAGTYGQETQYF.